The entry that follows covers one TCR beta chain sequence. Its antigen remains unknown. V shed 4 bases and J shed 7 bases, with 16 bases lying between them. The CDR3 has 14 residues. TCRdb independently ran MiXCR on the RT-PCR reads; one entry per CDR3 protein. The sample consists of about 570,000 distinct CDR3 sequences, 12% of them appearing once. This sample is drawn from a study of response to subunit inactivated influenza vaccine. Overall study findings and caveats: Few additional T cells are recruited per seasonal influenza vaccination, authors suggested.

The sample here was PBMCs from blood, taken on the day of vaccination. The rearrangement uses TRBV12-3 or TRBV12-4 and TRBJ1-2; weak D call: TRBD1 (5 bases). This sequence was found in a man over 45 who received an inactivated influenza vaccine. DNA for the CDR3: TGTGCCAGCAGTTCCCCGGTCAGGGCGGGTGGCTACACCTTC. Translating it yields CASSSPVRAGGYTF.